Listed below are T cell receptor beta chains from one sample, sequenced in a study of blood T cell repertoires in COVID-19. The table came from immunoSEQ multiplex PCR; TCRdb's copy has only in-frame clones and leaves some out. The sample has approximately 300,000 clones, around 85% seen once; the top ten hold under 2%. Specimen: PBMCs or T cells enriched from blood (not recorded which). The receptors were gathered from a woman younger than 45 who had been exposed to COVID-19. Both conserved end residues are part of each CDR3. A D gene is named only where the DNA matches it firmly. Clone size is not always given. Where it is, it says once, few, many or a class for expanded clones.

CAISPGTGSRNEQFF,TGTGCCATCAGTCCCGGGACAGGGTCGAGGAATGAGCAGTTCTTC,TRBD1,TRBJ2-1,few,TRBV10-3
CSVEKGATEAFF,TGCAGCGTTGAGAAGGGGGCGACTGAAGCTTTCTTT,TRBD1,TRBJ1-1,-,TRBV29-1
CASTPSVTMNTEAFF,TGTGCCAGTACCCCCTCAGTGACTATGAACACTGAAGCTTTCTTT,-,TRBJ1-1,-,TRBV19
CASTRSGGTDTQYF,TGTGCCAGTACGAGGAGCGGGGGCACAGATACGCAGTATTTT,TRBD2,TRBJ2-3,-,TRBV19
CASSYSGTGNNSPLHF,TGTGCCAGCAGTTACTCTGGGACAGGAAATAATTCACCCCTCCACTTT,TRBD1,TRBJ1-6,-,TRBV6-5
CASSQDGTGGDEQYF,TGCGCCAGCAGCCAAGATGGAACAGGGGGGGACGAGCAGTACTTC,-,TRBJ2-7,-,TRBV4-1
CASSLSSSNEQFF,TGTGCCAGCAGCTTATCTAGCTCTAATGAGCAGTTCTTC,-,TRBJ2-1,-,TRBV7-3
CATTFSGQETQYF,TGTGCCACAACCTTTAGCGGCCAAGAGACCCAGTACTTC,-,TRBJ2-5,-,TRBV12-3/TRBV12-4
CASSRQDSPLHF,TGTGCCAGCTCACGACAGGATTCACCCCTCCACTTT,-,TRBJ1-6,few,TRBV18
CASSDTGLPSYNEQFF,TGTGCCAGCAGCGATACTGGACTTCCCTCCTACAATGAGCAGTTCTTC,-,TRBJ2-1,-,TRBV7-9
CATTEDYRAQYF,TGTGCCACCACCGAGGACTACCGAGCCCAGTACTTC,-,TRBJ2-5,-,TRBV15
CASAVVVGTDTQYF,TGTGCCAGCGCGGTTGTTGTGGGTACAGATACGCAGTATTTT,-,TRBJ2-3,-,TRBV14
CASSHETPDRILGGYTF,TGCGCCAGCAGCCACGAAACTCCGGACAGGATTTTAGGTGGCTACACCTTC,TRBD1,TRBJ1-2,-,TRBV4-3
CASSPEQSLNSPLHF,TGTGCCAGCTCCCCAGAACAGAGTTTAAATTCACCCCTCCACTTT,-,TRBJ1-6,-,TRBV18
CASSLGGGAGEKLFF,TGTGCCAGCAGCTTGGGAGGGGGCGCCGGTGAAAAACTGTTTTTT,TRBD1,TRBJ1-4,-,TRBV5-4
CASSPTPQDWDTEAFF,TGTGCCAGCAGCCCGACCCCACAGGATTGGGACACTGAAGCTTTCTTT,-,TRBJ1-1,-,TRBV3-1/TRBV3-2
CATSRILQGPTEAFF,TGTGCCACCAGCAGGATCCTACAGGGGCCCACTGAAGCTTTCTTT,TRBD1,TRBJ1-1,-,TRBV15
CASRTGNYGYTF,TGTGCCAGTAGGACAGGAAACTATGGCTACACCTTC,-,TRBJ1-2,-,TRBV19
CASSLGEASGNQPQHF,TGCGCCAGCAGCTTGGGGGAGGCTAGCGGCAATCAGCCCCAGCATTTT,-,TRBJ1-5,-,TRBV5-1
CASSPLKGTGTTPDTQYF,TGCGCCAGCAGCCCCCTTAAGGGAACAGGGACCACTCCAGATACGCAGTATTTT,-,TRBJ2-3,-,TRBV4-3
CASSLSWRGDTQYF,TGTGCTAGCAGCTTAAGCTGGAGAGGGGATACGCAGTATTTT,-,TRBJ2-3,-,TRBV7-7
CASSLSLSQPQHF,TGTGCCAGCAGTTTATCGTTGAGCCAGCCCCAGCATTTT,-,TRBJ1-5,-,TRBV28
CAISEPPGGGYEQYF,TGTGCCATCAGTGAGCCTCCAGGGGGCGGCTACGAGCAGTACTTC,TRBD1,TRBJ2-7,once,TRBV10-3
CASSPRGVGDGYTF,TGTGCCAGCAGTCCACGCGGGGTAGGGGATGGCTACACCTTC,-,TRBJ1-2,-,TRBV28
CASSLRSGQGSYEQYF,TGTGCCAGCAGCTTACGGTCGGGACAGGGGTCGTACGAGCAGTACTTC,TRBD1,TRBJ2-7,-,TRBV7-8
CASSIVGRVGDYGYTF,TGTGCCAGCTCAATCGTGGGCAGGGTAGGAGACTATGGCTACACCTTC,-,TRBJ1-2,few,TRBV28
CASSLGPGGTQYF,TGTGCCAGCAGTCTAGGACCCGGGGGGACCCAGTACTTC,-,TRBJ2-5,-,TRBV27
CATSPATGGSGNTIYF,TGTGCCACCAGCCCAGCGACAGGGGGCTCTGGAAACACCATATATTTT,TRBD1,TRBJ1-3,once,TRBV15
CASGSEATGAYNEQFF,TGTGCTAGTGGTTCTGAGGCGACAGGGGCCTACAATGAGCAGTTCTTC,TRBD1,TRBJ2-1,-,TRBV12-5
CAIKGTSGRLESNTGELFF,TGTGCCATCAAAGGGACTAGCGGGAGGTTAGAATCGAACACCGGGGAGCTGTTTTTT,TRBD2,TRBJ2-2,-,TRBV10-3
CASSLGLGQFF,TGTGCCAGCAGTCTAGGACTAGGGCAGTTCTTC,TRBD2,TRBJ2-1,-,TRBV28
CASSLGRAAFF,TGTGCCAGCAGCTTAGGCAGGGCAGCTTTCTTT,-,TRBJ1-1,-,TRBV5-6
CASSSLERGNEQFF,TGTGCCAGCAGCTCTCTGGAGAGGGGGAATGAGCAGTTCTTC,-,TRBJ2-1,-,TRBV9
CASSIGQGGETQYF,TGTGCCAGTAGTATAGGGCAGGGCGGCGAGACCCAGTACTTC,-,TRBJ2-5,-,TRBV19
CASSSSPPGQGIDEQYF,TGTGCCAGCAGCTCCTCCCCCCCGGGACAGGGCATTGACGAGCAGTACTTC,TRBD1,TRBJ2-7,-,TRBV7-9
CASSPYGQGGEEKLFF,TGTGCCAGCTCACCTTATGGACAGGGCGGGGAAGAAAAACTGTTTTTT,TRBD1,TRBJ1-4,-,TRBV18
CASSLGPGRSYTF,TGTGCCAGCAGCTTGGGGCCGGGGAGGAGCTACACCTTC,-,TRBJ1-2,-,TRBV5-6
CASSISSGGEDGYTF,TGTGCCAGCAGCATATCCTCCGGGGGGGAGGATGGCTACACCTTC,-,TRBJ1-2,-,TRBV7-9
CASRAGGLPEQFF,TGTGCCAGCAGGGCGGGAGGGCTTCCAGAGCAGTTCTTC,TRBD2,TRBJ2-1,-,TRBV6-5
CASSLRTGQMNTEAFF,TGTGCCAGCAGCTTGAGAACGGGACAGATGAACACTGAAGCTTTCTTT,TRBD1,TRBJ1-1,-,TRBV7-8
CASSQPGYNYEQYF,TGTGCCAGCAGCCAACCAGGGTATAACTACGAGCAGTACTTC,-,TRBJ2-7,once,TRBV3-1/TRBV3-2
CASSQELSGTSGRNEQFF,TGTGCCAGCAGCCAAGAACTGTCCGGGACTAGCGGGAGAAATGAGCAGTTCTTC,TRBD2,TRBJ2-1,-,TRBV4-2
CAWSAGDGYTF,TGTGCCTGGAGTGCCGGGGATGGCTACACCTTC,-,TRBJ1-2,-,TRBV30
CASSLNYPGQNSPLHF,TGTGCCAGCTCACTAAATTATCCGGGACAGAATTCACCCCTCCACTTT,TRBD1,TRBJ1-6,-,TRBV18
CATGQGVDPEAFF,TGTGCCACTGGACAGGGAGTGGATCCTGAAGCTTTCTTT,TRBD1,TRBJ1-1,-,TRBV2
CASSDSIQETQYF,TGTGCCAGCAGTGATTCCATTCAAGAGACCCAGTACTTC,-,TRBJ2-5,-,TRBV2
CATSGGGQGNGEQYF,TGTGCCACCAGCGGCGGGGGGCAGGGGAATGGCGAGCAGTACTTC,TRBD2,TRBJ2-7,-,TRBV15
CATSREGQSSNQPQHF,TGTGCCACCAGCAGGGAGGGACAGAGTAGCAATCAGCCCCAGCATTTT,TRBD1,TRBJ1-5,-,TRBV15
CASPPSPGQGIGGYTF,TGTGCCAGCCCGCCGTCCCCCGGACAGGGAATCGGTGGCTACACCTTC,TRBD1,TRBJ1-2,-,TRBV7-2
CAWSPGGKRPQHF,TGTGCCTGGAGTCCGGGGGGCAAAAGGCCCCAGCATTTT,-,TRBJ1-5,-,TRBV30
CATSNGGNEQFF,TGTGCCACCAGTAACGGGGGCAATGAGCAGTTCTTC,-,TRBJ2-1,-,TRBV15